A single sample is the source of the 3 T cell receptor beta chains below, sequenced in a study of OX40 agonist ivuxolimab in advanced cancers. Only in-frame clones appear in the TCRdb table, and some are missing; sequencing was by immunoSEQ multiplex PCR. The repertoire holds 60,000 to 85,000 clones, with nearly 95% as singletons. Sequences were derived from CD4+ or CD8+ T cells sorted from blood, sampled in a trial of the OX40 agonist ivuxolimab. These TCRs come from an adult with an advanced solid tumor such as melanoma, head and neck, liver or kidney cancer.

The chain has TRBV27 and TRBJ2-2; D is possibly TRBD2 (5 bases). The V gene's germline CDR1 is MNHEY and CDR2 SMNVEV (reference sequence). This CDR3 comprises 14 residues. V was shortened by 5 bases and J by 5 bases, with 12 bases between the two germline ends. The CDR3 loop reads CASSVTSGTGELFF. Written as DNA, the CDR3 is TGTGCCAGCAGTGTCACGTCGGGGACCGGGGAGCTGTTTTTT.

The chain carries TRBV7-8 and TRBJ2-7; maybe TRBD2 (7 bases). Trimming removed 9 bases from V and 3 bases from J, with 12 bases in between. Germline CDR1 and CDR2: SGHVS and FQNEAQ. This CDR3 comprises 12 residues. CDR3 nucleotides: TGTGCCAGTGGGGGGGCGGTCTACGAGCAGTACTTC. Encoded protein: CASGGAVYEQYF.

This chain joins TRBV9 and TRBJ1-2; D uncertain. Germline loops: CDR1 SGDLS, CDR2 YYNGEE. Trimming took 0 bases from V and 2 from J, leaving 8 bases between them. The CDR3 is 14 amino acids. The CDR3 reads CASSVGRANYGYTF. The CDR3 nucleotides read TGTGCCAGCAGCGTAGGGCGGGCCAACTATGGCTACACCTTC.